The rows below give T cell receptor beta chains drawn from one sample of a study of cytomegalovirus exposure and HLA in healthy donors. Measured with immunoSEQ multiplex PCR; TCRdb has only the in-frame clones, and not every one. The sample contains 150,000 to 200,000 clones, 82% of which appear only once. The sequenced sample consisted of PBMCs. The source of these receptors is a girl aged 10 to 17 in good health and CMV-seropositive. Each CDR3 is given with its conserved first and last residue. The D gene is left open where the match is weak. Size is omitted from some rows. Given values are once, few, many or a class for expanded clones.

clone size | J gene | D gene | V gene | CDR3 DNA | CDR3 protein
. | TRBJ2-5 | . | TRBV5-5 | TGTGCCAGCAGCTTGCTAATCGACAGGCGACAAGAGACCCAGTACTTC | CASSLLIDRRQETQYF
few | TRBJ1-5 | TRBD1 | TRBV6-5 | TGTGCCAGTGGACAGGGGTTCCTACAGCCCCAGCATTTT | CASGQGFLQPQHF
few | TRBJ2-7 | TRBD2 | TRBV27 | TGTGCCAGCAGAAGACTAGCGGGAGGGCCCTACGAGCAGTACTTC | CASRRLAGGPYEQYF
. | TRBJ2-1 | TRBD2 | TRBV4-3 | TGCGCCAGCAGCCCCGGTCCAGCGGGGGCAGACAGCTCCTACAATGAGCAGTTCTTC | CASSPGPAGADSSYNEQFF
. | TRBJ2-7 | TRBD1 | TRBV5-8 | TGTGCCAGCAGCTTTGGGGGAAACAGGGGCTACGAGCAGTACTTC | CASSFGGNRGYEQYF
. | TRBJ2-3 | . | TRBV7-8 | TGTGCCAGCAGCGTCGGTGGTTGGACAGATACGCAGTATTTT | CASSVGGWTDTQYF
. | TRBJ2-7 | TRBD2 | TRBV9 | TGTGCCAGCGGCCCTGGGACTAGCGACCACGAGCAGTACTTC | CASGPGTSDHEQYF
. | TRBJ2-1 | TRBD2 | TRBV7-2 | TGTGCCAGCAGCTTCCGACTAGCGGAAGAGCGGCGCAATGAGCAGTTCTTC | CASSFRLAEERRNEQFF
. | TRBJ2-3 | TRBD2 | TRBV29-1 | TGCAGCGTTGCACTAGCGGGAGGGAGAGATACGCAGTATTTT | CSVALAGGRDTQYF
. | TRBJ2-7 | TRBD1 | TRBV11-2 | TGTGCCAGCAGCTTAGCCCAGGGGGTCCACTACTACTACGAGCAGTACTTC | CASSLAQGVHYYYEQYF
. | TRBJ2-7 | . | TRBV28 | TGTGCCAGCAGTGCCCTGGTTGTCCCCACGAACAGGTACGAGCAGTACTTC | CASSALVVPTNRYEQYF
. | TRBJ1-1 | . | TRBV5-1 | TGCGCCAGCAGCTTCCGTCTGGGGGACATGAACACTGAAGCTTTCTTT | CASSFRLGDMNTEAFF
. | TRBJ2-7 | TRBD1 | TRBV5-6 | TGTGCCAGCAGCTTGGTTTGGGACAGGGGCTACGAGCAGTACTTC | CASSLVWDRGYEQYF
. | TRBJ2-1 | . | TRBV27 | TGTGCCAGCGCCTTCACGGGGAGTTTCTACAATGAGCAGTTCTTC | CASAFTGSFYNEQFF
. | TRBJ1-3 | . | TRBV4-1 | TGCGCCAGCAGCCAAGCGAGGGCGTCTGGAAACACCATATATTTT | CASSQARASGNTIYF
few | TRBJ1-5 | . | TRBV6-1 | TGTGCCAGCAGCGTCCTCGGGGGCAATCAGCCCCAGCATTTT | CASSVLGGNQPQHF
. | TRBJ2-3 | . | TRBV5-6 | TGTGCCAGCAGCTTTCCAGGACTGAAAACAGATACGCAGTATTTT | CASSFPGLKTDTQYF